These 10 T cell receptor beta chains came from one sample sequenced in a study of T cells in Graves' hyperthyroidism and ophthalmopathy. Template material for amplifying TCR beta CDR3 regions consisted of RNA transcripts. The primer set for the first-round RT-PCR of the TCR CDR3 was HTBI. Using its own MiXCR run on the multiplex PCR reads, TCRdb lists one record per CDR3 protein. The sample contains 300,000 to 400,000 distinct CDR3 sequences, about 18% of which appear only once. Sequenced material: blood. The receptors were gathered from a man in his late teens or twenties with Graves' ophthalmopathy.

In this sample, this clonotype turned up many times. The CDR3 here is CSASRGMNTEAFF. Here the CDR3 DNA reads TGCAGCGCCTCCAGGGGAATGAACACTGAAGCTTTCTTT. The chain links TRBV29-1 to TRBJ1-1; TRBD1 might be the D (6 bases). Germline-derived CDR1 and CDR2 are SQVTM and ANQGSEA. The V end lost 7 bases, the J end lost 0 bases, and 12 bases lay between the germline ends. The length of the CDR3 is 13 residues.

Ten or more counts support this clonotype. The chain is built from TRBV29-1 and TRBJ2-1; TRBD2 agrees at 10 bases. This CDR3 has 14 residues. Germline lookup yields CDR1 SQVTM and CDR2 ANQGSEA. V was clipped by 4 bases and J by 4 bases; unmatched bases: 4. The CDR3 loop is CSVGPSGGYNEQFF. CDR3 bases: TGCAGCGTTGGACCTAGCGGGGGTTACAATGAGCAGTTCTTC.

The rearrangement links TRBV5-4 to TRBJ1-1; D may be TRBD1 (6 bases). The CDR3 loop spans 16 amino acids. V was shortened by 1 base and J by 4 bases, with 17 bases between the two germline ends. Germline CDR1 and CDR2: SGHNT and YYREEE (reference sequence). In DNA, the CDR3 is TGTGCCAGCAGCTTGTGGTTCGTCGGGGGGCGCACTGAAGCTTTCTTT. This encodes CASSLWFVGGRTEAFF. The entire variable domain, with the rest obtained from reference TRBV5-4 and TRBJ1-1, is as follows: ETGVTQSPTHLIKTRGQQVTLRCSSQSGHNTVSWYQQALGQGPQFIFQYYREEENGRGNFPPRFSGLQFPNYSSELNVNALELDDSALYLCASSLWFVGGRTEAFFGQGTRLTVV.

This clonotype was counted once. The chain is built from TRBV24-1 and TRBJ2-1; TRBD2 matches 10 bases. This CDR3 has 17 amino acids. Germline CDR1 and CDR2: KGHDR and SFDVKD. Trimming removed 2 bases from V and 7 bases from J; junction bases left unmatched: 10. The DNA of the CDR3 is TGTGCCACCAGTGATTCCCGAGCGGGAGGGCCCTCGAATGAGCAGTTCTTC. Translation: CATSDSRAGGPSNEQFF.

This clonotype was detected a few times. This sequence joins TRBV9 and TRBJ2-3; D not resolved. Per the germline V gene, CDR1 is SGDLS and CDR2 is YYNGEE. The CDR3 contains 14 residues. With 4 bases removed from V and 2 bases from J, the gap between germline ends came to 11 bases. The CDR3 region is CASSPAPATDTQYF. CDR3 nucleotide sequence: TGTGCCAGCAGCCCGGCGCCCGCCACAGATACGCAGTATTTT.

Worth noting for this clonotype: A much larger clone lies a single base off, so this may be a read error. V and J are TRBV12-3 or TRBV12-4 and TRBJ1-5; TRBD1 agrees at 8 bases. The length of the CDR3 is 15 residues. The CDR3 DNA reads as TGTGCCAGCAGCCGCGGCGGACAGGGTAGGCAGCCCCGGCATTTT. Its translation: CASSRGGQGRQPRHF.

The V call is TRBV5-1, the J call TRBJ2-7; no definite D call. The germline V gene has CDR1 SGHRS and CDR2 YFSETQ. V lost 0 bases to trimming and J lost 0 bases, with 13 bases between them. This CDR3 contains 16 residues. CDR3: CASSLETDAYSYEQYF. In nucleotides, the CDR3 is TGCGCCAGCAGCTTGGAAACCGACGCCTACTCCTACGAGCAGTACTTC.

The chain combines TRBV7-9 with TRBJ2-5; possibly TRBD1 for D (6 bases). The CDR3 extends over 13 amino acids. The V gene lost 6 bases and the J gene lost 5 bases, with 13 bases spanning the gap. Germline loops: CDR1 SEHNR, CDR2 FQNEAQ (reference sequence). The CDR3, as DNA: TGTGCCAGCAGGACTGGGGGCCCCGAGACCCAGTACTTC. Amino acids: CASRTGGPETQYF.

This clonotype was detected a few times. The chain uses TRBV20-1 and TRBJ2-1, with D perhaps TRBD2 (6 bases). Trimming removed 3 bases at V and 6 bases at J, with 6 bases between. Per the germline V gene, CDR1 is DFQATT and CDR2 is SNEGSKA (reference sequence). The CDR3 runs to 11 residues. The CDR3: CSASGGNEQFF. The CDR3 DNA follows: TGCAGTGCTAGCGGGGGCAATGAGCAGTTCTTC.

This clonotype has a count of ten or more. The chain joins TRBV12-3 or TRBV12-4 to TRBJ2-2; unclear D gene. The CDR3 totals 13 residues. V was clipped by 3 bases and J by 3 bases, with 5 bases between them. In nucleotides, the CDR3 is TGTGCCAGCAGTTTGTTGGACACCGGGGAGCTGTTTTTT. It translates to CASSLLDTGELFF.